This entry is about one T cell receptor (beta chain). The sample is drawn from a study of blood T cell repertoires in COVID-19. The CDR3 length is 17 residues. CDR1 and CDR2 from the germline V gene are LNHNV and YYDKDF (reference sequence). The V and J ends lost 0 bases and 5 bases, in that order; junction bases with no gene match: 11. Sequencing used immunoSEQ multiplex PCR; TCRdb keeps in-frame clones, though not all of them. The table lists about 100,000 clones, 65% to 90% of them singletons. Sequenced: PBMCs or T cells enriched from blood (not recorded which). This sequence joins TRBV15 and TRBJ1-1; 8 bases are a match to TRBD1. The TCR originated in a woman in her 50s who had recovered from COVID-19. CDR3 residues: CATSRDVAGGGRTEAFF. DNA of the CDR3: TGTGCCACCAGCAGAGATGTGGCAGGGGGCGGGCGGACTGAAGCTTTCTTT.